The rows below give T cell receptor beta chains drawn from one sample of a study of shared clonotypes between healthy human individuals. Repertoires were generated with immunoSEQ multiplex PCR, while TCRdb's copy carries only in-frame clones and drops some. This sample has under 2,500,000 clones, with 90% to 96% found just once. The sequenced sample consisted of naive CD4+ T cells sorted from blood. These receptors were obtained from a man between 18 and 29 years old in good health. Both conserved end residues are part of each CDR3. Each record gives: D gene, V gene, clone size, J gene, CDR3 length, CDR3 DNA, CDR3 protein. A D gene is named only where the DNA matches it firmly. A row's size may be missing; if present it is once, few, many or a size class.

TRBD2	TRBV6-1	NA	TRBJ2-7	15	TGTGCCAGCAGACGGGAGGGCCAGGCCCCCTACGAGCAGTACTTC	CASRREGQAPYEQYF
TRBD1	TRBV6-6	once	TRBJ1-1	14	TGTGCCAGCAGTCACCTCACAGGGGGAACTGAAGCTTTCTTT	CASSHLTGGTEAFF
TRBD2	TRBV29-1	NA	TRBJ2-3	14	TGCAGCGTTGCTAGCGGGAGCCCCACAGATACGCAGTATTTT	CSVASGSPTDTQYF
TRBD1	TRBV30	NA	TRBJ2-5	14	TGTGCCTGGAGGACGACAGGGGGCGCGAAGACCCAGTACTTC	CAWRTTGGAKTQYF
NA	TRBV18	NA	TRBJ2-7	14	TGTGCCAGCTCACCACCAACGGAGACCTACGAGCAGTACTTC	CASSPPTETYEQYF
TRBD2	TRBV4-3	NA	TRBJ2-2	17	TGCGCCAGCAGCCAAGTTTTGGCTAGCGGGAGTGCCGGGGAGCTGTTTTTT	CASSQVLASGSAGELFF
NA	TRBV12-5	NA	TRBJ2-5	14	TGTGCTAGTGGCCCTGGCACAAAACAAGAGACCCAGTACTTC	CASGPGTKQETQYF
NA	TRBV7-9	NA	TRBJ1-4	16	TGTGCCAGCAGTCCAGACCCCCACGCAGGGACTGAAAAACTGTTTTTT	CASSPDPHAGTEKLFF
TRBD1	TRBV15	NA	TRBJ1-2	17	TGTGCCACCAGCAGAGATCCCGGACAGGGGGCGAACTATGGCTACACCTTC	CATSRDPGQGANYGYTF
NA	TRBV19	NA	TRBJ1-1	14	TGTGCCAGTAGTATTCCAGGTGGCAGGCCTGAAGCTTTCTTT	CASSIPGGRPEAFF
NA	TRBV4-1	once	TRBJ2-7	13	TGCGCCAGCAGCCAAGGATTGAAGCCCGAGCAGTACTTC	CASSQGLKPEQYF
NA	TRBV5-1	few	TRBJ1-2	14	TGCGCCAGCAGCTTGGGACAGCTAAACTATGGCTACACCTTC	CASSLGQLNYGYTF
TRBD2	TRBV30	NA	TRBJ2-3	13	TGTGCCTGGAGTAGCGGGAAGTCAGATACGCAGTATTTT	CAWSSGKSDTQYF
NA	TRBV5-4	NA	TRBJ1-3	15	TGTGCCAGCAGCTTGGATAGGGGAGGGGGAAACACCATATATTTT	CASSLDRGGGNTIYF
NA	TRBV28	NA	TRBJ1-2	13	TGTGCCAGCAGTACGCCCAGGGGTTTCGGCTACACCTTC	CASSTPRGFGYTF
TRBD2	TRBV10-2	NA	TRBJ2-5	15	TGCGCCAGCACCACTAGCGGGGGGGGGCAAGAGACCCAGTACTTC	CASTTSGGGQETQYF
NA	TRBV14	once	TRBJ2-1	13	TGTGCCAGCTGGCGGACCGACTACAATGAGCAGTTCTTC	CASWRTDYNEQFF
TRBD2	TRBV18	NA	TRBJ2-3	15	TGTGCCAGCTCACCCCTAGCGGGGGGGGCGGATACGCAGTATTTT	CASSPLAGGADTQYF
TRBD1	TRBV15	NA	TRBJ2-7	14	TGTGCCACCAGCAGTGACAGGGGGGCCTACGAGCAGTACTTC	CATSSDRGAYEQYF
NA	TRBV5-6	once	TRBJ2-7	16	TGTGCCAGCAGCTTGGTGACAGGAAAAGCTTCCTACGAGCAGTACTTC	CASSLVTGKASYEQYF
NA	TRBV7-2	NA	TRBJ1-6	14	TGTGCCAGCAGCTTAGCTCGAATGGGCTCACCCCTCCACTTT	CASSLARMGSPLHF
NA	TRBV19	NA	TRBJ1-1	15	TGTGCCAGTACCCCTGGGGGACCAAGGAACACTGAAGCTTTCTTT	CASTPGGPRNTEAFF
TRBD1	TRBV11-2	NA	TRBJ2-7	14	TGTGCCAGCAGCTCCGGGACAGGGATCTACGAGCAGTACTTC	CASSSGTGIYEQYF
NA	TRBV5-6	NA	TRBJ1-1	13	TGTGCCAGCAGCTCAGGGGTGAACACTGAAGCTTTCTTT	CASSSGVNTEAFF
NA	TRBV5-1	NA	TRBJ2-2	14	TGCGCCAGCAGCTTGGAGGGCGCCCGGGAGGAGCTGTTTTTT	CASSLEGAREELFF
TRBD2	TRBV4-1	NA	TRBJ2-5	16	TGCGCCAGCAGCCAAGATCAGAGTAGCGGGAGGGAGACCCAGTACTTC	CASSQDQSSGRETQYF
TRBD2	TRBV5-1	NA	TRBJ2-3	16	TGCGCCAGCAGCTTGGGACTAGCGGGAGGGCTGCATACGCAGTATTTT	CASSLGLAGGLHTQYF
NA	TRBV2	NA	TRBJ1-2	12	TGTGCCAGCAGTGAGGGGGGGGCTGGCTACACCTTC	CASSEGGAGYTF
TRBD1	TRBV19	NA	TRBJ1-4	14	TGTGCCAGTAGTAAGGACAGGGTCTCCGAAAAACTGTTTTTT	CASSKDRVSEKLFF
TRBD1	TRBV28	NA	TRBJ1-4	15	TGTGCCAGCAGCCCGACCGGGACAGTAAATGAAAAACTGTTTTTT	CASSPTGTVNEKLFF
TRBD1	TRBV11-2	NA	TRBJ2-7	13	TGTGCCAGCAGCCCGAGGGACAGTACGGAGCAGTACTTC	CASSPRDSTEQYF